This is a list of T cell receptor beta chains from one sample in a study of vaccination and CD4 T cells after COVID-19. TCRdb analysed the PCR reads with MiXCR anew, one entry per CDR3 protein. The sample includes about 15,000 distinct CDR3 sequences, roughly 50% of them seen just once. The antigens these receptors bind are not known. The sequenced sample consisted of CD4+ T cells from blood, cultured in vitro. Receptors were obtained from a human donor who had recovered from COVID-19. Each CDR3 is given with its conserved first and last residue. The D gene is left open where the match is weak. A row's size may be missing; if present it is once, few, many or a size class.

>TRBV6-1|NA|NA|TRBJ1-2
CASSPTDNYGYTF
TGTGCCAGCAGCCCAACAGATAACTATGGCTACACCTTC
>TRBV20-1|NA|NA|TRBJ2-1
CSARVGSTYNEQFF
TGCAGTGCTAGAGTTGGGAGTACCTACAATGAGCAGTTCTTC
>TRBV20-1|NA|few|TRBJ2-5
CSARFDRSETQYF
TGCAGTGCTAGGTTCGACAGATCGGAGACCCAGTACTTC
>TRBV5-1|NA|NA|TRBJ2-5
CASSLGHVLETQYF
TGCGCCAGCAGCTTGGGGCACGTTCTAGAGACCCAGTACTTC
>TRBV30|NA|NA|TRBJ1-2
CAWSRTDNYGYTF
TGTGCCTGGAGTCGGACAGATAACTATGGCTACACCTTC
>TRBV7-2|TRBD1|NA|TRBJ1-1
CASSRAGTGNTEAFF
TGTGCCAGCAGCAGAGCCGGGACAGGTAACACTGAAGCTTTCTTT
>TRBV6-5|NA|few|TRBJ2-7
CASSYYRGRSYEQYF
TGTGCCAGCAGTTACTACCGGGGGCGGTCCTACGAGCAGTACTTC
>TRBV20-1|NA|few|TRBJ2-1
CSARAVQELNEQFF
TGCAGTGCTAGAGCAGTTCAGGAACTGAATGAGCAGTTCTTC
>TRBV7-3|NA|few|TRBJ1-2
CASSLGAGAYGYTF
TGTGCCAGCAGCTTAGGGGCAGGTGCCTATGGCTACACCTTC
>TRBV6-1|NA|NA|TRBJ1-1
CASTSAGYTEAFF
TGTGCCAGCACGTCGGCAGGCTACACTGAAGCTTTCTTT
>TRBV7-2|TRBD2|few|TRBJ2-1
CASSPPWGGVHEQFF
TGTGCCAGCAGCCCCCCCTGGGGAGGGGTCCATGAGCAGTTCTTC
>TRBV7-2|NA|NA|TRBJ2-2
CASSFTGMAGELFF
TGTGCCAGCAGCTTCACCGGGATGGCCGGGGAGCTGTTTTTT
>TRBV20-1|NA|NA|TRBJ2-1
CSARDGRTPYNEQFF
TGCAGTGCTAGAGATGGGAGGACCCCCTACAATGAGCAGTTCTTC
>TRBV20-1|TRBD2|NA|TRBJ2-1
CSAQVAGGYNEQFF
TGCAGTGCCCAAGTAGCGGGGGGGTACAATGAGCAGTTCTTC
>TRBV7-7|TRBD2|NA|TRBJ2-3
CASSFSSGSPPDTQYF
TGTGCTAGCAGTTTCTCTAGCGGGAGCCCTCCAGATACGCAGTATTTT
>TRBV7-3|NA|NA|TRBJ2-3
CASSLTGADTDTQYF
TGTGCCAGCAGCTTAACGGGGGCGGACACAGATACGCAGTATTTT